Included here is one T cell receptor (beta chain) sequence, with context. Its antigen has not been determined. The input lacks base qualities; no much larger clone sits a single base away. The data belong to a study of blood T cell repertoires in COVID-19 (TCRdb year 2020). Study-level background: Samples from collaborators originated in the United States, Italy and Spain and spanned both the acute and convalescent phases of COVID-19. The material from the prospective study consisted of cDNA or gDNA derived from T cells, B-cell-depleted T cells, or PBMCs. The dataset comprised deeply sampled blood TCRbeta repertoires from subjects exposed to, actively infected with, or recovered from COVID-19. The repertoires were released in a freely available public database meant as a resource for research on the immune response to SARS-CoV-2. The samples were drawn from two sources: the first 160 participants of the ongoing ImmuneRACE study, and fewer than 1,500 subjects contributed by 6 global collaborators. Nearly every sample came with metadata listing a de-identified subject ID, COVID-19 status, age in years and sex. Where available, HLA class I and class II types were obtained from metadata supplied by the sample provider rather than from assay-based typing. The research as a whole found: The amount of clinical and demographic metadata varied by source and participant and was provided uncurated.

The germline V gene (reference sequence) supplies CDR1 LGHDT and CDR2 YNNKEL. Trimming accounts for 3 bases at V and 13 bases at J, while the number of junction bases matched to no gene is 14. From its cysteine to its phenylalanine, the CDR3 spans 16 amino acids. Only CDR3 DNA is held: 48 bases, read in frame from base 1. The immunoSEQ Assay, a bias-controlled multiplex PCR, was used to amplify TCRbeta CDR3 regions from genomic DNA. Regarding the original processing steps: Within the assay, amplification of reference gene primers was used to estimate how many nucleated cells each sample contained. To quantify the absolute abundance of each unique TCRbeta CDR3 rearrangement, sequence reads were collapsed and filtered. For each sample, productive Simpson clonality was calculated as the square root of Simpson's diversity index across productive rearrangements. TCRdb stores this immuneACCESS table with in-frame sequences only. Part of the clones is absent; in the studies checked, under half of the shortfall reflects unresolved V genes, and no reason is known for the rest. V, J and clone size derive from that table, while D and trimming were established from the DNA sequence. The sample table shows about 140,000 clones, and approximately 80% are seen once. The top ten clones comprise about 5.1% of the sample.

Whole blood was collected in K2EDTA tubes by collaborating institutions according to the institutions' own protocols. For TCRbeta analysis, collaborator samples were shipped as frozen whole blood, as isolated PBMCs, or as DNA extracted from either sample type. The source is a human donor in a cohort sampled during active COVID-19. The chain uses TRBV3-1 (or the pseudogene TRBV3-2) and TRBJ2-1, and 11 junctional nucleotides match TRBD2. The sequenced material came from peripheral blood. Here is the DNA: TGTGCCAGCAGCCATGGGAAAACTAGCGGGGGAGTAGACCAGTTCTTC. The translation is CASSHGKTSGGVDQFF.